A selection of T cell receptor beta chains follows, all from one sample in a study of human T cells and chemical hapten exposure. Via MiXCR, TCRdb re-called the RACE reads, giving one row per CDR3 protein. This table holds roughly 200,000 distinct CDR3 sequences, 20% to 25% found once. The sample here was whole blood, taken in connection with sensitization to the hapten diphenylcyclopropenone (DPC). These receptors all come from a woman aged 45-65 years with alopecia areata. Some clones in this sample may be carry-over from other donors' samples. CDR3s include the opening cysteine and the closing phenylalanine or tryptophan. The order of the fields is clone size, D gene, J gene, CDR3 length, V gene, CDR3 protein, CDR3 DNA. A D gene is named only where the DNA matches it firmly. Rows may omit the clone size; those that give it use once, few, many or a size class.

many,NA,TRBJ2-7,11,TRBV29-1,CSGGDLYEQYF,TGCAGCGGGGGGGACTTGTACGAGCAGTACTTC
NA,NA,TRBJ1-1,13,TRBV20-1,CSGAVDGTTEAFF,TGCAGTGGAGCGGTCGACGGGACGACTGAAGCTTTCTTT
NA,TRBD1,TRBJ2-7,17,TRBV13,CASSLFPRDRGLWEQYF,TGTGCCAGCAGCCTCTTCCCCCGGGACAGGGGGCTCTGGGAGCAGTACTTC
NA,NA,TRBJ1-5,14,TRBV6-1,CASSVQGRYQPQHF,TGTGCCAGCAGTGTACAGGGTCGGTATCAGCCCCAGCATTTT
NA,TRBD1,TRBJ1-5,15,TRBV19,CASSTRDRNNQPQHF,TGTGCCAGTAGTACCCGGGACAGGAACAATCAGCCCCAGCATTTT
few,NA,TRBJ1-4,13,TRBV29-1,CSVERTEGEKLFF,TGCAGCGTTGAACGGACAGAGGGTGAAAAACTGTTTTTT
NA,TRBD1,TRBJ2-7,17,TRBV20-1,CSASPGQGEHSSYEQYF,TGCAGTGCTAGCCCGGGACAGGGGGAACACAGCTCCTACGAGCAGTACTTC
NA,TRBD2,TRBJ2-3,15,TRBV20-1,CSARESSGSADTQYF,TGCAGTGCTAGGGAGTCTAGCGGGAGTGCAGATACGCAGTATTTT
few,TRBD2,TRBJ2-5,16,TRBV7-2,CASSLGASGTQETQYF,TGTGCCAGCAGCTTAGGGGCTAGCGGAACCCAAGAGACCCAGTACTTC
few,NA,TRBJ2-7,16,TRBV4-2,CASSESSSPGSYEQYF,TGTGCCAGCAGCGAAAGTAGCTCCCCAGGTTCCTACGAGCAGTACTTC
few,TRBD2,TRBJ2-7,13,TRBV20-1,CSAISSGSDEQYF,TGCAGTGCTATCTCGAGCGGGAGTGATGAGCAGTACTTC
few,NA,TRBJ2-5,13,TRBV5-1,CASSLDGLGTQYF,TGCGCCAGCAGCTTGGACGGATTGGGGACCCAGTACTTC
few,NA,TRBJ1-6,14,TRBV20-1,CSAPKGQNNSPLHF,TGCAGTGCTCCAAAAGGACAGAATAATTCACCCCTCCACTTT
NA,TRBD1,TRBJ1-2,13,TRBV6-1,CAGRSDRGYGYTF,TGTGCCGGCAGATCGGACAGGGGCTATGGCTACACCTTC
few,NA,TRBJ2-5,11,TRBV7-2,CASSFMETQYF,TGTGCCAGCAGCTTCATGGAGACCCAGTACTTC
few,NA,TRBJ2-1,12,TRBV12-3/TRBV12-4,CASQGDYNEQFF,TGTGCCTCCCAGGGAGACTACAATGAGCAGTTCTTC
few,NA,TRBJ2-5,14,TRBV2,CASSGTRAGETQYF,TGTGCCAGCAGTGGGACCAGGGCTGGAGAGACCCAGTACTTC
NA,TRBD2,TRBJ2-1,18,TRBV25-1,CASSEGVWGLAVYNEQFF,TGTGCCAGCAGTGAAGGGGTCTGGGGACTAGCGGTCTACAATGAGCAGTTCTTC
few,TRBD1,TRBJ2-1,14,TRBV20-1,CSAHPGTGEGEQFF,TGCAGTGCTCATCCCGGGACAGGGGAGGGTGAGCAGTTCTTC
few,NA,TRBJ2-2,16,TRBV7-3,CASSLTSGVNTGELFF,TGTGCCAGCAGCTTAACGTCCGGCGTAAACACCGGGGAGCTGTTTTTT
few,NA,TRBJ1-1,14,TRBV10-3,CAISESGGLTEAFF,TGTGCCATCAGTGAGTCGGGCGGGCTCACTGAAGCTTTCTTT
few,NA,TRBJ1-5,14,TRBV2,CASMGVGGNQPQHF,TGTGCCAGCATGGGGGTGGGTGGCAATCAGCCCCAGCATTTT
NA,NA,TRBJ1-1,12,TRBV20-1,CSASGPNTEAFF,TGCAGTGCTAGTGGTCCAAACACTGAAGCTTTCTTT
NA,TRBD2,TRBJ2-7,17,TRBV3-1,CASSRSRTSGDFYEQYF,TGTGCCAGCAGCCGATCACGGACTAGCGGGGATTTCTACGAGCAGTACTTC
NA,NA,TRBJ2-7,13,TRBV9,CASSSDSLDEQYF,TGTGCCAGCAGCAGTGACTCCCTGGACGAGCAGTACTTC
few,NA,TRBJ1-3,14,TRBV11-2,CASSLQGSGNTIYF,TGTGCCAGCAGCTTACAGGGCTCTGGAAACACCATATATTTT
NA,TRBD1,TRBJ1-2,15,TRBV29-1,CSVFGQAEWNYGYTF,TGCAGCGTTTTCGGACAGGCGGAATGGAACTATGGCTACACCTTC
NA,NA,TRBJ2-1,14,TRBV3-1,CASSQDFKGGEQFF,TGTGCCAGCAGCCAAGATTTTAAAGGTGGTGAGCAGTTCTTC
NA,TRBD1,TRBJ2-5,15,TRBV5-1,CASSLSGQYQETQYF,TGCGCCAGCAGCTTGTCGGGACAGTATCAAGAGACCCAGTACTTC
few,NA,TRBJ2-4,11,TRBV7-9,CASSQGYIQYF,TGTGCCAGCAGCCAGGGGTACATTCAGTACTTC
NA,NA,TRBJ1-5,12,TRBV20-1,CSASSGWQPQHF,TGCAGTGCTAGTTCGGGTTGGCAGCCCCAGCATTTT
NA,NA,TRBJ2-2,13,TRBV29-1,CSAARAYTGELFF,TGCAGCGCCGCGAGAGCTTACACCGGGGAGCTGTTTTTT
NA,NA,TRBJ2-4,15,TRBV29-1,CSVEAGRGLQNIQYF,TGCAGCGTTGAAGCCGGACGGGGGCTGCAAAACATTCAGTACTTC
once,NA,TRBJ2-1,13,TRBV11-2,CASSLVRESEQFF,TGTGCCAGCAGCTTAGTTCGGGAGAGTGAGCAGTTCTTC
many,NA,TRBJ1-4,13,TRBV5-1,CASSRDSNEKLFF,TGCGCCAGCAGCCGAGACAGTAATGAAAAACTGTTTTTT
few,NA,TRBJ2-7,14,TRBV29-1,CSVGGVGGSVEQYF,TGCAGCGTTGGTGGGGTCGGAGGGTCGGTCGAGCAGTACTTC
NA,NA,TRBJ2-3,13,TRBV20-1,CSARWSQRDTQYF,TGCAGTGCTAGGTGGTCCCAAAGGGATACGCAGTATTTT
many,TRBD1,TRBJ1-1,13,TRBV29-1,CSAQTGGNTEAFF,TGCAGCGCCCAAACAGGGGGAAACACTGAAGCTTTCTTT
NA,NA,TRBJ2-1,11,TRBV2,CASSGVREQFF,TGTGCCAGCAGTGGAGTGCGTGAGCAGTTCTTC
NA,NA,TRBJ2-6,13,TRBV20-1,CSAGYPGANVLTF,TGCAGTGCAGGGTATCCTGGGGCCAACGTCCTGACTTTC
NA,NA,TRBJ1-3,15,TRBV29-1,CSVEDPTGRGNTIYF,TGCAGCGTTGAAGACCCCACAGGGAGAGGAAACACCATATATTTT
NA,NA,TRBJ2-1,15,TRBV7-9,CASSLGASLANEQFF,TGTGCCAGCAGCTTAGGGGCTAGCCTAGCCAATGAGCAGTTCTTC
NA,NA,TRBJ1-4,12,TRBV29-1,CSVAGANEKLFF,TGCAGCGTTGCGGGGGCTAATGAAAAACTGTTTTTT
NA,NA,TRBJ2-4,17,TRBV7-8,CASSSLQGVRAKNIQYF,TGTGCCAGCAGCTCTCTACAGGGTGTGAGGGCCAAAAACATTCAGTACTTC
few,TRBD1,TRBJ2-2,17,TRBV5-1,CASSPLRGQPGTGELFF,TGCGCCAGCAGCCCTTTGAGGGGGCAGCCCGGGACCGGGGAGCTGTTTTTT
few,TRBD2,TRBJ2-5,14,TRBV7-7,CASSILLGGETQYF,TGTGCCAGCAGTATACTATTGGGGGGGGAGACCCAGTACTTC
NA,TRBD1,TRBJ1-1,15,TRBV20-1,CSAIPGQGLDTEAFF,TGCAGTGCCATTCCGGGACAGGGGCTCGACACTGAAGCTTTCTTT
NA,NA,TRBJ2-2,14,TRBV20-1,CSARPQANTGELFF,TGCAGTGCCCGACCACAAGCTAACACCGGGGAGCTGTTTTTT
many,NA,TRBJ1-5,14,TRBV7-2,CAESDRIVGQPQHF,TGTGCCGAATCGGACCGTATTGTAGGTCAGCCCCAGCATTTT
many,TRBD2,TRBJ2-1,16,TRBV6-6,CASSYVPRPGGGEQFF,TGTGCCAGCAGTTACGTACCACGCCCGGGGGGAGGGGAGCAGTTCTTC
few,NA,TRBJ1-1,13,TRBV3-1,CASSLHSGTRAFF,TGTGCCAGCAGCCTCCATTCCGGGACAAGAGCTTTCTTT
few,NA,TRBJ2-5,16,TRBV5-1,CASSLGPVSEWETQYF,TGCGCCAGCAGCTTGGGCCCTGTGTCGGAGTGGGAGACCCAGTACTTC
NA,TRBD1,TRBJ2-1,15,TRBV5-5,CASSLATGMYNEQFF,TGTGCCAGCAGCTTGGCGACAGGGATGTACAATGAGCAGTTCTTC
NA,NA,TRBJ1-6,12,TRBV10-2,CASTKTGSPLHF,TGCGCCAGCACCAAAACTGGTTCACCCCTCCACTTT
NA,TRBD2,TRBJ2-1,16,TRBV5-1,CASSITAGGPENEQFF,TGCGCCAGCAGCATCACAGCGGGAGGGCCGGAAAATGAGCAGTTCTTC
NA,NA,TRBJ1-1,13,TRBV3-1,CASSRMGETEAFF,TGTGCCAGCAGCCGTATGGGGGAGACTGAAGCTTTCTTT
NA,NA,TRBJ1-2,16,TRBV2,CASSGIPMDSWKGYTF,TGTGCCAGCTCCGGAATCCCCATGGACAGTTGGAAAGGCTACACCTTC
few,NA,TRBJ2-1,13,TRBV9,CASSVDINNEQFF,TGTGCCAGCAGCGTAGACATAAACAATGAGCAGTTCTTC